The 13 T cell receptor beta chains given below trace back to one sample, sequenced in a study of T cell clonality in common variable immunodeficiency (dated by TCRdb to the mid-2010s). The method behind the library was the immunoSEQ multiplex PCR assay. TCRdb took this table from immuneACCESS and kept in-frame rearrangements with V and J called. Such tables lack part of the clones; where checked against another copy, unresolved V genes explain under half of the gap, and the rest is unexplained. This sample contains 25,000 to 35,000 clones, none of which is a singleton. 5% to 7% of the sample lies in the top ten. Results and caveats for the whole study, not just this receptor: CVID TCRbeta sequences reportedly showed fewer deletions and N-nucleotide insertions and lacked highly modified clones with 13 or more V deletions.

What these receptors recognize is not known. Sequencing used peripheral blood mononuclear cells. The receptors originated from a human donor with common variable immunodeficiency.

In its sample, this clone was seen a few times. The read ends 3 residues shy of where the CDR3 ends; the end is completed using the germline J gene. The J gene is TRBJ1-2, the V gene TRBV30; a possible D gene is TRBD1 (5 bases). Trimming shortened V by 0 bases and J by 4 bases, and 15 bases separated the two germline ends. The germline V gene has CDR1 GTSNPN and CDR2 SVGIG (reference sequence). This CDR3 is built from 15 residues. CDR3 in amino acids: CAWSVPGPGGYGYTF. The CDR3 bases that were read are TGTGCCTGGAGTGTACCGGGGCCCGGGGGCTATGGC.

The covered CDR3 bases are TGTGCCAGCTCCCGGGACAGGGAAACCGAG. It translates to CASSRDRETE. The CDR3 in full is CASSRDRETEQYF. The V call is TRBV19, the J call TRBJ2-7; 9 bases are shared with TRBD1. From the germline J gene comes the end of the CDR3, since the read stops 3 residues before it. V lost 9 bases, J lost 6 bases, and 9 bases stayed unmatched. Germline V gene data show CDR1 as LNHDA and CDR2 as SQIVND (reference sequence). The CDR3 contains 13 residues.

Of note for this clone: With the read ending 3 residues before the CDR3 end, the germline J gene is used to fill in that end. The chain carries TRBV30 and TRBJ1-1; D perhaps matches TRBD1 (6 bases). In germline, CDR1 is GTSNPN, CDR2 SVGIG (reference sequence). This CDR3 has 13 residues. Trimming took 4 bases from V and 4 from J, leaving 13 bases between them. CDR3 protein: CAWNRGGSTEAFF. The DNA read from the CDR3 is TGTGCCTGGAACAGAGGGGGAAGCACTGAA.

Notes on this clone: The read gets to within 3 residues of the CDR3 end, and the germline J gene fills in the rest. V and J are TRBV30 and TRBJ1-2; 8 nucleotides match TRBD1. V lost 3 bases and J lost 7; bases outside the gene matches: 7. The CDR3 has 13 amino acids. The germline V gene has CDR1 GTSNPN and CDR2 SVGIG (reference sequence). CDR3 bases read: TGTGCCTGGAGCCTTGGACAGGGAAGTGGC. This encodes CAWSLGQGSG. From start to end, the CDR3 is CAWSLGQGSGYTF.

This clone has a count of ten or more. With the read ending 3 residues before the CDR3 end, the germline J gene is used to fill in that end. The chain joins TRBV7-9 to TRBJ2-1; 11 positions match TRBD2. V shed 6 bases and J 7 bases; nucleotides not matched to a gene: 5. Germline CDR1 SEHNR, CDR2 FQNEAQ (reference sequence). This CDR3 is 14 amino acids long. The part of the CDR3 DNA that was read is TGTGCCAGCAGGGATAGCGGGGGGGCGAATGAG. This sequence encodes CASRDSGGANE. The CDR3, in full, reads CASRDSGGANEQFF.

Many counts were recorded for this clone. The read finishes 3 residues shy of the CDR3 end, and the germline J gene is used to complete it. The chain is built from TRBV10-3 and TRBJ2-7; 7 positions match TRBD2. CDR3 length equals 17 residues. With V trimmed by 2 bases and J by 2 bases, 12 bases remained unmatched. CDR1 is ENHRY, CDR2 SYGVKD, per germline. The sequenced CDR3 bases are TGTGCCATCAGTGAGGGCCCTGACTCTAGCGGAACCTACGAG. This sequence encodes CAISEGPDSSGTYE. The whole CDR3 protein is CAISEGPDSSGTYEQYF.

The table lists this clone with a few counts. The read ends 3 residues before the CDR3 terminus; that terminus is restored from the germline J gene. The chain employs TRBV11-3 and TRBJ2-3; D may be TRBD2 (6 bases). Germline CDR1 and CDR2: SGHNT and YENEEA. This CDR3 is built from 15 residues. V gave up 2 bases and J gave up 1 base, with 10 bases separating them. This chain's CDR3 is CASSLLTGGTDTQYF. The CDR3 DNA, read in part, is TGTGCCAGCAGCTTATTGACGGGGGGCACAGATACG.

At least ten counts were recorded for this clone. From the germline J gene comes the end of the CDR3, since the read stops 3 residues before it. The chain links TRBV7-2 to TRBJ1-2; D is unclear. Trimming shortened V by 6 bases and J by 4 bases, and 12 bases separated the two germline ends. Germline V lookup: CDR1 SGHTA, CDR2 FQGNSA. The CDR3 runs 13 residues. Partial CDR3 DNA: TGTGCCAGCAGGGTCGCAGTGGCCTATGGC. Translated, it gives CASRVAVAYG. The whole CDR3 reads CASRVAVAYGYTF.

This clone showed up many times. The DNA ends 3 residues before the CDR3 does, and the rest of the CDR3 is filled in from the germline J gene. This sequence joins TRBV5-8 and TRBJ2-7; maybe TRBD1 (5 bases). Per germline, CDR1 SGHTS and CDR2 YDEGEE. This CDR3 has 14 residues. V gave up 2 bases and J gave up 4 bases, with 13 bases separating them. The CDR3 here is CASSFGQGTYEQYF. CDR3 DNA, as far as it was read: TGTGCCAGCAGCTTCGGTCAGGGAACGTACGAG. Full variable domain (missing parts from reference TRBV5-8 and TRBJ2-7): EAGVTQSPTHLIKTRGQQATLRCSPISGHTSVYWYQQALGLGLQFLLWYDEGEERNRGNFPPRFSGRQFPNYSSELNVNALELEDSALYLCASSFGQGTYEQYFGPGTRLTVT.

A few counts support this clone. The CDR3 end falls 3 residues outside the read, so it is completed with the germline J gene. The J gene is TRBJ1-1, the V gene TRBV5-1; possibly TRBD1 for D (6 bases). The germline V gene has CDR1 SGHRS and CDR2 YFSETQ. Trimming removed 4 bases from V and 4 bases from J, with 17 bases in between. The CDR3 totals 15 residues. CDR3 amino acids: CASSPWTTGFTEAFF. The covered CDR3 bases are TGCGCCAGCAGCCCGTGGACCACAGGGTTCACTGAA. Supplemented by reference TRBV5-1 and TRBJ1-1, the full variable domain reads KAGVTQTPRYLIKTRGQQVTLSCSPISGHRSVSWYQQTPGQGLQFLFEYFSETQRNKGNFPGRFSGRQFSNSRSEMNVSTLELGDSALYLCASSPWTTGFTEAFFGQGTRLTVV.

Worth noting for this clone: The read stops 3 residues short of the end of the CDR3; the missing end is completed from the germline J gene. V and J are TRBV2 and TRBJ2-1, with 7 bases identical to TRBD1. V dropped 6 bases and J dropped 6; count of bases not matched to a gene: 5. The CDR3 extends over 13 amino acids. CDR1 is SNHLY, CDR2 FYNNEI, per germline. The CDR3 region is CASSIGGCNEQFF. The covered CDR3 bases are TGTGCCAGCAGCATAGGGGGCTGCAATGAG. Variable domain in full (rest from reference TRBV2 and TRBJ2-1): EPEVTQTPSHQVTQMGQEVILRCVPISNHLYFYWYRQILGQKVEFLVSFYNNEISEKSEIFDDQFSVERPDGSNFTLKIRSTKLEDSAMYFCASSIGGCNEQFFGPGTRLTVL.

On this clone: The read finishes 3 residues shy of the CDR3 end, and the germline J gene is used to complete it. V and J are TRBV30 and TRBJ1-1; D is ambiguous. CDR3 length equals 15 residues. The V end was cut by 5 bases, the J end by 0 bases, with 16 bases between. CDR1 is GTSNPN and CDR2 is SVGIG in the germline V gene (reference sequence). The CDR3 reads CAWSRSLTMNTEAFF. The CDR3 DNA, read in part, is TGTGCCTGGTCCAGGAGCCTTACAATGAACACTGAA.

Remarks on this clone: With the read ending 3 residues before the CDR3 end, the germline J gene is used to fill in that end. J is TRBJ1-6 and V is TRBV30, with D unclear. CDR1 GTSNPN and CDR2 SVGIG come from the germline V gene (reference sequence). V was pared by 4 bases and J by 9 bases, with 10 bases between. The CDR3 has 12 amino acids. The CDR3 sequence: CAWTARPSPLHF. CDR3 DNA, as far as it was read: TGTGCCTGGACTGCTAGGCCTTCACCC.